The rows below give T cell receptor beta chains drawn from one sample of a study of cytomegalovirus exposure and HLA in healthy donors. Repertoires were generated with immunoSEQ multiplex PCR, while TCRdb's copy carries only in-frame clones and drops some. This sample yields about 65,000 clones, of which about 90% are seen a single time; over 1% belongs to the top ten. Sequenced material: PBMCs. The origin of the receptors is a woman younger than 35 in good health and CMV-seronegative. CDR3s include the opening cysteine and the closing phenylalanine or tryptophan. D genes are given only for firm matches. Clone size appears in some rows only: once, few, many, or a class for an expanded clone.

cdr3_aa	cdr3_nt	v_call	j_call	d_call	clone_size
CASSSFQDSPQYF	TGTGCCAGCAGTTCCTTCCAGGACAGTCCTCAATACTTC	TRBV6-6	TRBJ2-5	-	-
CASSPQQAGTDTQYF	TGTGCCAGCAGCCCGCAACAAGCGGGCACAGATACGCAGTATTTT	TRBV6-1	TRBJ2-3	-	-
CAISTVLDNEQFF	TGTGCCATCAGTACAGTATTGGACAATGAGCAGTTCTTC	TRBV10-3	TRBJ2-1	-	-
CASSVGGGPRITQYF	TGTGCCAGCAGCGTAGGAGGGGGCCCGCGTATAACGCAGTATTTT	TRBV9	TRBJ2-3	TRBD1	-
CASKVQGSMNTEAFF	TGTGCCAGCAAAGTACAGGGGTCCATGAACACTGAAGCTTTCTTT	TRBV25-1	TRBJ1-1	TRBD1	once
CASGRGAKNIQYF	TGTGCCAGCGGAAGGGGCGCCAAAAACATTCAGTACTTC	TRBV27	TRBJ2-4	-	once
CASSNTGRGSQETQYF	TGTGCCAGCTCCAACACCGGAAGAGGGAGCCAAGAGACCCAGTACTTC	TRBV18	TRBJ2-5	-	-
CASSIGLADTGELFF	TGTGCCAGCAGCATAGGACTAGCCGACACCGGGGAGCTGTTTTTT	TRBV5-4	TRBJ2-2	TRBD2	-
CASSVGLAVYNEQFF	TGTGCCAGCAGCGTGGGGCTAGCGGTGTACAATGAGCAGTTCTTC	TRBV9	TRBJ2-1	TRBD2	-
CASSPGQGYTEAFF	TGTGCCAGTAGTCCAGGACAGGGTTACACTGAAGCTTTCTTT	TRBV19	TRBJ1-1	TRBD1	-
CASSLTGTDTQYF	TGTGCCAGCAGCTTGACTGGCACAGATACGCAGTATTTT	TRBV6-5	TRBJ2-3	-	-
CASSASASTIGGGANVLTF	TGTGCCAGCAGCGCCTCCGCGAGTACCATCGGGGGTGGGGCCAACGTCCTGACTTTC	TRBV11-2	TRBJ2-6	-	-
CASSFGGDEQYF	TGTGCCAGCAGCTTTGGGGGGGACGAGCAGTACTTC	TRBV28	TRBJ2-7	TRBD2	-
CASSIRDEQFF	TGTGCCAGTAGTATCAGGGATGAGCAGTTCTTC	TRBV19	TRBJ2-1	-	-
CASSPRTDRVEKLFF	TGCGCCAGCAGCCCACGGACAGACCGAGTGGAAAAACTGTTTTTT	TRBV5-1	TRBJ1-4	-	-
CASSQGSSGMNTEAFF	TGCGCCAGCAGCCAGGGGTCTTCGGGAATGAACACTGAAGCTTTCTTT	TRBV5-1	TRBJ1-1	-	-
CASSSTPTGRTEAFF	TGTGCCAGCAGTTCAACCCCGACAGGGCGCACTGAAGCTTTCTTT	TRBV27	TRBJ1-1	TRBD1	-
CASSEYNYNEQFF	TGTGCCAGCAGTGAATATAACTACAATGAGCAGTTCTTC	TRBV25-1	TRBJ2-1	-	-
CASSLMGGGTDTQYF	TGTGCCAGCAGCTTAATGGGGGGAGGCACAGATACGCAGTATTTT	TRBV11-2	TRBJ2-3	-	once
CATSREGQGTEAFF	TGTGCCACCAGCAGGGAAGGACAGGGCACTGAAGCTTTCTTT	TRBV15	TRBJ1-1	TRBD1	-
CASSQDEAGAFGTGELFF	TGCGCCAGCAGCCAAGATGAAGCAGGGGCGTTTGGAACCGGGGAGCTGTTTTTT	TRBV4-3	TRBJ2-2	-	-
CASSLEGTGKYEQYF	TGTGCCAGCAGCTTAGAGGGGACAGGGAAGTACGAGCAGTACTTC	TRBV7-9	TRBJ2-7	TRBD1	-